The 9 T cell receptor beta chains in this list originate from one sample, sequenced in a study of blood T cell repertoires in COVID-19. Sequenced by immunoSEQ multiplex PCR; TCRdb stores in-frame clones only, minus some. Here the sample spans about 200,000 clones, more than 75% being singletons. The sample taken for sequencing was peripheral blood. Source of these receptors: a human donor in a cohort sampled during active COVID-19.

This chain links TRBV5-5 with TRBJ2-1; the D is unclear. Per germline, CDR1 SGHKS and CDR2 YYEKEE (reference sequence). The ends were cut back, 2 bases at V and 5 bases at J, with 8 bases in the middle. The CDR3 runs to 13 residues. The CDR3 region is CASSLSVNNEQFF. CDR3 sequence (DNA): TGTGCCAGCAGCTTATCCGTTAACAATGAGCAGTTCTTC.

The V and J genes are TRBV15 and TRBJ1-6; D call uncertain. CDR1 is LNHNV, CDR2 YYDKDF, per germline (reference sequence). CDR3 length: 13 amino acids. The ends were cut back, 6 bases at V and 9 bases at J, with 12 bases in the middle. CDR3 sequence reads: CATRGGVSSPLHF. DNA of the CDR3: TGTGCCACCAGGGGCGGGGTCTCTTCACCCCTCCACTTT.

This sequence joins TRBV6-1 and TRBJ2-3; possible D gene TRBD1, 7 bases. The CDR3 is 15 amino acids. Germline CDR1 MNHNS, CDR2 SASEGT. The V end was cut by 2 bases, the J end by 3 bases, with 12 bases between. The CDR3 DNA follows: TGTGCCAGCAGTGAACAGGGGGGCAAGACAGATACGCAGTATTTT. Translated, it gives CASSEQGGKTDTQYF.

The chain couples TRBV5-5 to TRBJ2-7; 8 bases map to TRBD2. The CDR3 contains 15 residues. Germline CDR1 and CDR2: SGHKS and YYEKEE (reference sequence). With 4 bases clipped from V and 6 bases from J, the junction kept 12 bases outside the gene matches. The DNA for the CDR3 is TGTGCCAGCAGCCCCACATCGGGAGGGCCGGGCGAGCAGTACTTC. It specifies CASSPTSGGPGEQYF. Full variable domain (outside the CDR3, taken from reference TRBV5-5 and TRBJ2-7): DAGVTQSPTHLIKTRGQQVTLRCSPISGHKSVSWYQQVLGQGPQFIFQYYEKEERGRGNFPDRFSARQFPNYSSELNVNALLLGDSALYLCASSPTSGGPGEQYFGPGTRLTVT.

The chain uses TRBV28 and TRBJ2-5, with TRBD2 identical over 7 bases. This CDR3 comprises 13 residues. CDR1 and CDR2 (germline): MDHEN, SYDVKM. The trim removed 5 bases at V and 5 bases at J, leaving 5 bases unmatched. The CDR3 protein is CASSQGLKETQYF. The CDR3 DNA reads as TGTGCCAGCAGTCAGGGACTAAAGGAGACCCAGTACTTC.

The gene calls are TRBV5-6 and TRBJ2-7; 9 positions agree with TRBD1. CDR3 length equals 14 residues. With V trimmed by 3 bases and J by 4 bases, 5 bases remained unmatched. Looked up from germline, CDR1 is SGHDT and CDR2 is YYEEEE. The CDR3 coding sequence is TGTGCCAGCAGCTCCGGGACAGGGAGGTACGAGCAGTACTTC. Protein: CASSSGTGRYEQYF.

This clone was picked up one time. This chain uses TRBV2 with TRBJ2-2, with 7 bases aligning to TRBD1. Trimming at V came to 7 bases and at J to 2 bases, leaving 10 bases not matched to a gene. CDR3 length: 16 amino acids. Germline CDR1 is SNHLY and CDR2 is FYNNEI. The CDR3 reads CASNDGQGVNTGELFF. DNA for the CDR3: TGTGCCAGCAATGACGGTCAGGGGGTAAACACCGGGGAGCTGTTTTTT. Together with reference TRBV2 and TRBJ2-2, the CDR3 gives the full variable domain: EPEVTQTPSHQVTQMGQEVILRCVPISNHLYFYWYRQILGQKVEFLVSFYNNEISEKSEIFDDQFSVERPDGSNFTLKIRSTKLEDSAMYFCASNDGQGVNTGELFFGEGSRLTVL.

V usage is TRBV28 and J usage is TRBJ1-5; D not certain. The CDR3 extends over 17 amino acids. From germline, CDR1 is MDHEN and CDR2 SYDVKM. Trimming stripped 7 bases from V and 2 bases from J, with 21 bases between. The CDR3 loop is CASTPAEFSAGNQPQHF. The DNA for the CDR3 is TGTGCCAGCACTCCCGCAGAGTTTTCGGCGGGCAATCAGCCCCAGCATTTT.

The chain combines TRBV9 with TRBJ2-5; 11 positions agree with TRBD2. This CDR3 has 19 amino acids. The germline V gene has CDR1 SGDLS and CDR2 YYNGEE. The junction had 15 bases not matched to a gene; V was cut back by 0 bases and J by 5 bases. The CDR3 reads CASSVGRASGRRLVETQYF. The DNA of the CDR3 is TGTGCCAGCAGCGTAGGGAGGGCTAGCGGGAGGAGGTTGGTGGAGACCCAGTACTTC.